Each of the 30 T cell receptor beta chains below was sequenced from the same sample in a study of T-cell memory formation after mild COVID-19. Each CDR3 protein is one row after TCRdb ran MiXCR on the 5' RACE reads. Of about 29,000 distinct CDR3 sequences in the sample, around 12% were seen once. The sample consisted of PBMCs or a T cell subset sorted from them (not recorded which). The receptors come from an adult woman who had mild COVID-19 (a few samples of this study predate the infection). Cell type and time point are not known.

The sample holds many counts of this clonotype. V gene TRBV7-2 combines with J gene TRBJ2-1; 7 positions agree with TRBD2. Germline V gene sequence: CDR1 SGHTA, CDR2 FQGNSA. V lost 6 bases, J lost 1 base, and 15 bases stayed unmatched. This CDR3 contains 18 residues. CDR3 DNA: TGTGCCAGCAGGGGTCCGGGCGGGGGTGACCTGTCCTACAATGAGCAGTTCTTC. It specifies CASRGPGGGDLSYNEQFF.

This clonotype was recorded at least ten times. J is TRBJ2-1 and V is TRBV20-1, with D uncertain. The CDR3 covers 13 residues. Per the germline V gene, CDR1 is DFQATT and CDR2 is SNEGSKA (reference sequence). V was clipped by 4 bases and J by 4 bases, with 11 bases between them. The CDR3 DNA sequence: TGCAGTGCTAATCCGGGCCTTTACAATGAGCAGTTCTTC. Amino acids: CSANPGLYNEQFF.

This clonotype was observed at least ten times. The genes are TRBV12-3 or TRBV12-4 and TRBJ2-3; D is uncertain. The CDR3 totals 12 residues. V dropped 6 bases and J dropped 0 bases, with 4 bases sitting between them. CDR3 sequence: CASRLSTDTQYF. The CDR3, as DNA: TGTGCCAGCAGGCTGAGCACAGATACGCAGTATTTT.

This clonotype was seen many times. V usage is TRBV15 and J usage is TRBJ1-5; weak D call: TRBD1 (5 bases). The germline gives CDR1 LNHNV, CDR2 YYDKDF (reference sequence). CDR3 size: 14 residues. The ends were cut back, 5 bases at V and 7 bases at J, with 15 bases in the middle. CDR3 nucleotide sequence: TGTGCCACCAGCGGTCAGGGTTCTAGGCAGCCCCAGCATTTT. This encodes CATSGQGSRQPQHF.

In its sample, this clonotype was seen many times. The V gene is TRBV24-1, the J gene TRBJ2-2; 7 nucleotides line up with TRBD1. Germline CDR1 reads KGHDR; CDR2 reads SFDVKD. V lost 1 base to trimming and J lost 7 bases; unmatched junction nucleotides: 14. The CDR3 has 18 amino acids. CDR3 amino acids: CATSDFRQGEPRYGELFF. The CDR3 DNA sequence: TGTGCCACCAGTGATTTCCGACAGGGTGAACCCCGCTACGGGGAGCTGTTTTTT.

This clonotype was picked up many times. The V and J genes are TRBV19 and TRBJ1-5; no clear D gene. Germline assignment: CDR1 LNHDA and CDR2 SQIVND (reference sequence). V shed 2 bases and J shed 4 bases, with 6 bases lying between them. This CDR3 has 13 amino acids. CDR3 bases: TGTGCCAGTAGTATAAACCATAATCAGCCCCAGCATTTT. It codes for CASSINHNQPQHF.

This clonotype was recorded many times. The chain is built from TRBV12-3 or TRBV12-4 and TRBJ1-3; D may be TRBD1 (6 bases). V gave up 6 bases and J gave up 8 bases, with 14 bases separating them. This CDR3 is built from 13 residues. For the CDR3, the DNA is TGTGCCAGCAGCACAGGGTATCAAGACACCATATATTTT. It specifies CASSTGYQDTIYF.

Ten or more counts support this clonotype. CDR3 in amino acids: CASSFRPTGAGTDTQYF. CDR3 DNA: TGTGCCAGCAGCTTCCGCCCTACAGGGGCCGGCACAGATACGCAGTATTTT. V gene TRBV7-2 combines with J gene TRBJ2-3, with 7 bases matching TRBD1. The CDR3 loop spans 17 amino acids. J gave up 1 base and V 3 bases, and 10 bases lay outside the gene matches. CDR1 is SGHTA, CDR2 FQGNSA, per germline.

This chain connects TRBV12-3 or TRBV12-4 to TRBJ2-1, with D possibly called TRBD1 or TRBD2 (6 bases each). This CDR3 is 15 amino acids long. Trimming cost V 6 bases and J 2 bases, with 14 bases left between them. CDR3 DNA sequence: TGTGCCAGCAGCCCTGGAGGGGGGCCCTACAATGAGCAGTTCTTC. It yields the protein CASSPGGGPYNEQFF.

For the CDR3, the DNA is TGTGCCAGCAGCAAAGGTGTCAAGCGGGGGGCGGGCAATGAGCAGTTCTTC. Translating gives CASSKGVKRGAGNEQFF. This chain uses TRBV21-1 with TRBJ2-1; the DNA was not used to check the table's D call, TRBD2. TRBV21-1 is described as a pseudogene. This CDR3 spans 17 amino acids.

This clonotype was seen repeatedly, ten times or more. DNA of the CDR3: TGTGCCAGCAGTGACAACTTGGGACAGGGGACAGATACGCAGTATTTT. As protein: CASSDNLGQGTDTQYF. V is TRBV6-4 and J is TRBJ2-3, with 10 bases identical to TRBD1. The CDR3 is 16 residues long. Germline loops: CDR1 MRHNA, CDR2 SNTAGT. V lost 2 bases to trimming and J lost 3 bases; unmatched junction nucleotides: 5.

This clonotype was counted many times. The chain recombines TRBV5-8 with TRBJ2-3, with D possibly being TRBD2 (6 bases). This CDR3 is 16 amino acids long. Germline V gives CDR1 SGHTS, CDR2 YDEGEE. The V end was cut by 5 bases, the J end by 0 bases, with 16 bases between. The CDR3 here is CASRSPGLRSTDTQYF. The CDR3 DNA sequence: TGTGCCAGCAGATCCCCGGGACTGAGAAGCACAGATACGCAGTATTTT.

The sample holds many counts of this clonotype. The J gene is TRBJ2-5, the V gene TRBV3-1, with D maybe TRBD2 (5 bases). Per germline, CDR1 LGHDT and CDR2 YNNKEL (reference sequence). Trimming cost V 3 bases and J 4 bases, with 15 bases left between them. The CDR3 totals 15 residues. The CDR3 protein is CASSHQLGGGETQYF. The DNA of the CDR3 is TGTGCCAGCAGCCACCAACTAGGAGGAGGAGAGACCCAGTACTTC.

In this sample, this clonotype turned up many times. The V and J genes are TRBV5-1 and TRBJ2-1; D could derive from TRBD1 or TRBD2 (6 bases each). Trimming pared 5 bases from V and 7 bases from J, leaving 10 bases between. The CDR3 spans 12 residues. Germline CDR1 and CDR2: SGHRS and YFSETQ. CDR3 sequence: CASRLGGNEQFF. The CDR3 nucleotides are TGCGCCAGCAGACTAGGGGGGAATGAGCAGTTCTTC.

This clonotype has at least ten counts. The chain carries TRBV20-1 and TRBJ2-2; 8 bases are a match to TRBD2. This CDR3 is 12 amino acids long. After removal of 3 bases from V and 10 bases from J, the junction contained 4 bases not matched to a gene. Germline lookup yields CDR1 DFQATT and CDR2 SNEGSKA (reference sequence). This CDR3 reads CSARDGGVELFF. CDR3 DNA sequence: TGCAGTGCTAGGGACGGGGGGGTGGAGCTGTTTTTT.

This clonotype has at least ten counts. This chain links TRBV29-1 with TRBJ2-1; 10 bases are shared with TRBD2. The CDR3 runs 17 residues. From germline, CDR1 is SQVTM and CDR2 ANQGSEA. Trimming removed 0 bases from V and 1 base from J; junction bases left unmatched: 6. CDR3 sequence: CSVEDGLAGASYNEQFF. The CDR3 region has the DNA TGCAGCGTTGAAGATGGCCTAGCGGGGGCGTCCTACAATGAGCAGTTCTTC.

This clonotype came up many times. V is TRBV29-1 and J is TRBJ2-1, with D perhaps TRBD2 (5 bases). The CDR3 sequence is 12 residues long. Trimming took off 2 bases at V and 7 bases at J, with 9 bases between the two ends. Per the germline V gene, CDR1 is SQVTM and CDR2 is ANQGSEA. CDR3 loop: CSVEKGVNEQFF. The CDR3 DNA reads TGCAGCGTTGAAAAGGGAGTAAATGAGCAGTTCTTC.

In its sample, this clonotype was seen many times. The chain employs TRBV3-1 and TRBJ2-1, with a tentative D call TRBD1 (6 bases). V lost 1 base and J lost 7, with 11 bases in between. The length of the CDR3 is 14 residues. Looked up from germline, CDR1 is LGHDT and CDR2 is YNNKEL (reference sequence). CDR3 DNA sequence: TGTGCCAGCAGCCAAGGGACAGAGTGGAATGAGCAGTTCTTC. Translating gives CASSQGTEWNEQFF.

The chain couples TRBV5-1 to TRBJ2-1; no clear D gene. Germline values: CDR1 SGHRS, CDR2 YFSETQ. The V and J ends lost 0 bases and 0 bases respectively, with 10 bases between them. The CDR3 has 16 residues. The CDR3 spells CASSLVGESSYNEQFF. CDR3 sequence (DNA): TGCGCCAGCAGCTTGGTGGGTGAAAGCTCCTACAATGAGCAGTTCTTC.

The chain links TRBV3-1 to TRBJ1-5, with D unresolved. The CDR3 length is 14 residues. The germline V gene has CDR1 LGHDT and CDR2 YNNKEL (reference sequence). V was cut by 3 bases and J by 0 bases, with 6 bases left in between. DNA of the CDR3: TGTGCCAGCAGCCAGACCTATAGCAATCAGCCCCAGCATTTT. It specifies CASSQTYSNQPQHF.

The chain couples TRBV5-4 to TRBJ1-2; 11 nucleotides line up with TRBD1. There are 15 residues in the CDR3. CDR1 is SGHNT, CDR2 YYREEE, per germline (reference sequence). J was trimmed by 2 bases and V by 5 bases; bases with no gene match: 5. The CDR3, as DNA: TGTGCCAGCAGAAGAGGACAGGGGGCGAACTATGGCTACACCTTC. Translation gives CASRRGQGANYGYTF.

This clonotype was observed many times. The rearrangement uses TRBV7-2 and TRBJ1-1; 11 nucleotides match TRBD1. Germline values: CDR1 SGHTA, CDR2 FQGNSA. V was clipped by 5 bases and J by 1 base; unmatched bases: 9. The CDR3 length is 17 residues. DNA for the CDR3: TGTGCCAGCAGCCTCGGGACAGGGGGTAGGCGGAACACTGAAGCTTTCTTT. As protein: CASSLGTGGRRNTEAFF.

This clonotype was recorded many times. The chain's CDR3 is CASSLSTGRHGYTF. For the CDR3, the DNA is TGTGCCAGCAGTTTATCGACAGGGCGTCATGGCTACACCTTC. The chain links TRBV27 to TRBJ1-2; 7 bases align to TRBD1. The CDR3 is 14 amino acids. CDR1 is MNHEY, CDR2 SMNVEV, per germline (reference sequence). J gave up 6 bases and V 0 bases, and 4 bases lay outside the gene matches.

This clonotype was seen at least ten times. In DNA, the CDR3 is TGTGCCAGCTCACCTCGACAGAGCTTCTATGGCTACACCTTC. This gives the protein CASSPRQSFYGYTF. This chain joins TRBV18 and TRBJ1-2; possible D gene TRBD1, 5 bases. Per germline, CDR1 KGHSH and CDR2 LQKENI. The CDR3 consists of 14 residues. The ends were cut back, 3 bases at V and 4 bases at J, with 12 bases in the middle. Full variable domain (missing parts from reference TRBV18 and TRBJ1-2): NAGVMQNPRHLVRRRGQEARLRCSPMKGHSHVYWYRQLPEEGLKFMVYLQKENIIDESGMPKERFSAEFPKEGPSILRIQQVVRGDSAAYFCASSPRQSFYGYTFGSGTRLTVV.

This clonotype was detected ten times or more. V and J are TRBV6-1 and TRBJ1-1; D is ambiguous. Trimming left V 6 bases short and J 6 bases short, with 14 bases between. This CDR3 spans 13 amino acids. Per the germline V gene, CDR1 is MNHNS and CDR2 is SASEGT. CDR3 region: CASSVFLMSEAFF. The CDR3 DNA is TGTGCCAGCAGCGTCTTCCTAATGTCTGAAGCTTTCTTT.

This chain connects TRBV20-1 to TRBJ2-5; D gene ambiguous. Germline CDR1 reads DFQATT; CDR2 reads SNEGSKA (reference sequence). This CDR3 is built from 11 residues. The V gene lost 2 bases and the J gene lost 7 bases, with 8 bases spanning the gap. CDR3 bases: TGCAGTGCTAGACCTTGGGGGACCCAGTACTTC. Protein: CSARPWGTQYF.

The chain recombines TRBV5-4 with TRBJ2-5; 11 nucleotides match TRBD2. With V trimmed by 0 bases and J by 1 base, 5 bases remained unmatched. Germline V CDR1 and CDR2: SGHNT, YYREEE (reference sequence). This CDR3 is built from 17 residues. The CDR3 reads CASSLGPSGGTQETQYF. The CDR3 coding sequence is TGTGCCAGCAGCTTGGGGCCTAGCGGGGGGACCCAAGAGACCCAGTACTTC.

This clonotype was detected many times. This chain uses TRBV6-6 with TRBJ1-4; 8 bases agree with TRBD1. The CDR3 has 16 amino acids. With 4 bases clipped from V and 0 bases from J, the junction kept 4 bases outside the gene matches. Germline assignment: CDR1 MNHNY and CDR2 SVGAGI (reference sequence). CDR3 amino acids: CASSSTGQATNEKLFF. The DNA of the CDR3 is TGTGCCAGCAGTTCAACGGGACAGGCAACTAATGAAAAACTGTTTTTT.

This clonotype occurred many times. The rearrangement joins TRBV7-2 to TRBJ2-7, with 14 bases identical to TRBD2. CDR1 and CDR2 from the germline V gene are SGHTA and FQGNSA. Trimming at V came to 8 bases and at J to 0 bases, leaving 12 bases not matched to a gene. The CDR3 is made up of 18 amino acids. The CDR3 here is CASSPRTSGGPSSYEQYF. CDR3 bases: TGTGCCAGCTCCCCACGGACTAGCGGGGGGCCGAGCTCCTACGAGCAGTACTTC.

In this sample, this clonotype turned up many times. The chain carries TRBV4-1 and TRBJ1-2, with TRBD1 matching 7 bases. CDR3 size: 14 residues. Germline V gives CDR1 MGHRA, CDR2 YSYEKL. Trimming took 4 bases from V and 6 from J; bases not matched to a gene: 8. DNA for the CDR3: TGCGCCAGCAGCCCCTCACCCACAGGGGATGGCTACACCTTC. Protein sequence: CASSPSPTGDGYTF.